The 22 T cell receptor beta chains presented below share a single source sample, sequenced in a study of blood T cell repertoires in COVID-19. Here immunoSEQ multiplex PCR was the method, and the copy in TCRdb shows in-frame clones only, minus some. The sample shows 150,000 or so clones, about nine tenths of them seen only once. The source material was PBMCs or T cells enriched from blood (not recorded which). The source is a woman between 35 and 50 years old who had been exposed to COVID-19.

The chain couples TRBV19 to TRBJ1-4; perhaps TRBD1 as D (6 bases). The CDR3 runs to 13 residues. V was pared by 4 bases and J by 7 bases, with 10 bases between. Germline CDR1 and CDR2: LNHDA and SQIVND (reference sequence). CDR3 DNA: TGTGCCAGTAGTAACAGGGATGGTGAAAAACTGTTTTTT. Translated, it gives CASSNRDGEKLFF.

This clone came up many times. CDR3 sequence: CASNGQGGSPLHF. The DNA of the CDR3 is TGTGCCAGCAACGGACAGGGAGGGTCACCCCTCCACTTT. J is TRBJ1-6 and V is TRBV2, with 8 bases matching TRBD1. Germline assignment: CDR1 SNHLY and CDR2 FYNNEI. V lost 7 bases to trimming and J lost 10 bases; unmatched junction nucleotides: 6. The CDR3 runs to 13 residues.

V usage is TRBV5-1 and J usage is TRBJ1-5; 8 nucleotides align to TRBD1. The length of the CDR3 is 14 residues. With V trimmed by 2 bases and J by 6 bases, 4 bases remained unmatched. CDR1 is SGHRS, CDR2 YFSETQ, per germline. The CDR3 DNA reads as TGCGCCAGCAGCTTTAGCAGGGGGCCTCAGCCCCAGCATTTT. It encodes CASSFSRGPQPQHF.

The V call is TRBV10-3, the J call TRBJ1-3, with D unresolved. Trimming removed 7 bases from V and 4 bases from J, with 8 bases in between. The CDR3 is 12 residues long. CDR1 is ENHRY and CDR2 is SYGVKD in the germline V gene. CDR3 loop: CAIITTGNTIYF. In DNA form, the CDR3 reads TGTGCCATCATTACTACAGGAAACACCATATATTTT.

J is TRBJ2-7 and V is TRBV4-1, with TRBD1 identical over 9 bases. The germline CDR1 and CDR2 sequences are MGHRA and YSYEKL. There are 16 residues in the CDR3. The V gene end was trimmed by 1 base and the J gene end by 3 bases; junction bases not matched to a gene: 7. The CDR3 nucleotides read TGCGCCAGCAGCCAAGCTCGGGGACAGGGAAGCTACGAGCAGTACTTC. Protein product: CASSQARGQGSYEQYF.

The V call is TRBV5-3, the J call TRBJ2-7, with 9 bases aligning to TRBD2. TRBV5-3 qualifies as an ORF whose function is uncertain. This CDR3 is built from 15 residues. J lost 1 base, V lost 2 bases, and 4 bases had no gene match. CDR3 amino acids: CARSFLTSGSYEQYF. CDR3 bases: TGTGCCAGAAGCTTTTTGACTAGCGGTTCCTACGAGCAGTACTTC.

Turning to this clone: The same CDR3 can be traced to other DNA sequences in this sample. The V and J genes are TRBV10-3 and TRBJ1-5; a possible D gene is TRBD1 (5 bases). The V and J ends lost 4 bases and 4 bases respectively, with 8 bases between them. This CDR3 has 13 residues. CDR1 is ENHRY and CDR2 is SYGVKD in the germline V gene. For the CDR3, the DNA is TGTGCCATCAGTGGTGGGGGGAATCAGCCCCAGCATTTT. This gives the protein CAISGGGNQPQHF.

This clone was counted a few times. The V call is TRBV9, the J call TRBJ1-2; D uncertain. The V end was cut by 0 bases, the J end by 4 bases, with 10 bases between. This CDR3 has 14 amino acids. Germline CDR1 is SGDLS and CDR2 is YYNGEE. CDR3 region: CASSVGEGAYGYTF. The CDR3 nucleotides read TGTGCCAGCAGCGTAGGGGAGGGTGCCTATGGCTACACCTTC.

This clone came up once. The rearrangement links TRBV7-9 to TRBJ2-1; maybe TRBD1 (5 bases). The CDR3 extends over 16 amino acids. V was shortened by 0 bases and J by 5 bases, with 14 bases between the two germline ends. CDR1 is SEHNR and CDR2 is FQNEAQ in the germline V gene (reference sequence). CDR3 region: CASSLAAGFIHNEQFF. The CDR3 DNA reads TGTGCCAGCAGCTTAGCGGCAGGGTTCATCCACAATGAGCAGTTCTTC.

This rearrangement joins TRBV14 to TRBJ1-1; 7 positions match TRBD1. The CDR3 is made up of 15 amino acids. CDR1 is SGHDN, CDR2 FVKESK, per germline. Trimming removed 2 bases from V and 5 bases from J; junction bases left unmatched: 8. As DNA, the CDR3 is TGTGCCAGCAGCCAACCTCCCCCAGGGGGGACTGAAGCTTTCTTT. This codes for CASSQPPPGGTEAFF.

This clone has a single count. V is TRBV7-2 and J is TRBJ2-1; D not certain. V lost 3 bases and J 6 bases, leaving 15 bases between the germline ends. CDR1 and CDR2 from the germline V gene are SGHTA and FQGNSA. This CDR3 is 15 amino acids long. In nucleotides, the CDR3 is TGTGCCAGCAGCTTGACTGACCAAACGTCCAATGAGCAGTTCTTC. Residues: CASSLTDQTSNEQFF.

This sequence joins TRBV6-5 and TRBJ1-2; D unresolved. V was trimmed by 3 bases and J by 4 bases, leaving 12 bases between them. Per germline, CDR1 MNHEY and CDR2 SVGAGI. This CDR3 spans 14 amino acids. The chain's CDR3 is CASSYGVAGYGYTF. The CDR3 DNA sequence: TGTGCCAGCAGTTATGGCGTCGCGGGCTATGGCTACACCTTC.

The rearrangement uses TRBV27 and TRBJ1-2, with no clear D. The germline V and J ends were trimmed by 0 bases and 1 base, with 9 bases remaining between them. The length of the CDR3 is 15 residues. Germline loops: CDR1 MNHEY, CDR2 SMNVEV (reference sequence). CDR3 protein: CASSLSAILNYGYTF. The CDR3 DNA reads as TGTGCCAGCAGTTTATCGGCAATTCTTAACTATGGCTACACCTTC.

This chain uses TRBV19 with TRBJ2-2, with D perhaps matching TRBD1 (5 bases). Germline CDR1 reads LNHDA; CDR2 reads SQIVND (reference sequence). CDR3 length: 14 amino acids. Trimming left V 3 bases short and J 3 bases short, with 8 bases between. The CDR3, as DNA: TGTGCCAGTAGTATCTCAGGGTACACCGGGGAGCTGTTTTTT. This translates into CASSISGYTGELFF.

V gene TRBV18 combines with J gene TRBJ2-2; no reliable D call. In germline, CDR1 is KGHSH, CDR2 LQKENI. With 5 bases removed from V and 1 base from J, the gap between germline ends came to 8 bases. The CDR3 extends over 14 amino acids. CDR3 protein: CASSARENTGELFF. The CDR3 DNA reads TGTGCCAGCTCAGCCCGAGAGAACACCGGGGAGCTGTTTTTT.

A single count supports this clone. The rearrangement joins TRBV6-2 or TRBV6-3 to TRBJ2-3; 8 positions match TRBD2. This CDR3 is 14 amino acids long. CDR1 and CDR2 (germline): MNHEY, SVGEGT. J was trimmed by 8 bases and V by 7 bases; bases with no gene match: 11. The CDR3 DNA is TGTGCCAGCACCCCGGGACTAGAAGCTGGTACGCAGTATTTT. Translation: CASTPGLEAGTQYF.

The CDR3 region has the DNA TGCGCCAGCAGCGGACAGGCGAACACCGGGGAGCTGTTTTTT. Translated, it gives CASSGQANTGELFF. The chain joins TRBV10-1 to TRBJ2-2, with 7 bases identical to TRBD1. Germline CDR1 and CDR2: WNHNN and SYGVQD (reference sequence). V was pared by 6 bases and J by 0 bases, with 1 base of the junction left unmatched. The CDR3 is made up of 14 amino acids.

The chain links TRBV5-1 to TRBJ1-4; 8 nucleotides agree with TRBD1. There are 15 residues in the CDR3. Germline V lookup: CDR1 SGHRS, CDR2 YFSETQ. Trimming removed 5 bases from V and 2 bases from J; junction bases left unmatched: 5. DNA for the CDR3: TGCGCCAGCAGGGCGACAGGGGCTACTAATGAAAAACTGTTTTTT. Translation gives CASRATGATNEKLFF.

This clone came up a few times. V usage is TRBV13 and J usage is TRBJ1-2; 9 nucleotides agree with TRBD1. The CDR3 loop spans 16 amino acids. Germline V CDR1 and CDR2: PRHDT, FYEKMQ (reference sequence). V trimming: 5 bases; J trimming: 4 bases; junction bases outside the gene matches: 11. Here the CDR3 reads CASSQFRDRAFYGYTF. As DNA, the CDR3 is TGTGCCAGCAGCCAATTCCGGGACAGGGCCTTCTATGGCTACACCTTC.

V usage is TRBV2 and J usage is TRBJ1-1; 9 bases agree with TRBD1. CDR3 size: 17 residues. After removal of 4 bases from V and 0 bases from J, the junction contained 9 bases not matched to a gene. Germline values: CDR1 SNHLY, CDR2 FYNNEI. The CDR3 here is CASSAGTGQPLNTEAFF. The CDR3 DNA sequence: TGTGCCAGCAGTGCCGGGACAGGGCAACCTTTGAACACTGAAGCTTTCTTT.

The chain carries TRBV20-1 and TRBJ2-4; 15 nucleotides agree with TRBD2. This CDR3 has 19 residues. The junction had 12 bases not matched to a gene; V was cut back by 3 bases and J by 3 bases. Germline V gene lookup returns CDR1 DFQATT and CDR2 SNEGSKA (reference sequence). The CDR3 DNA is TGCAGTGCTAGTTCGTCTGGACTAGCGGGGGGGCAGGTCAAAAACATTCAGTACTTC. It specifies CSASSSGLAGGQVKNIQYF.

V usage is TRBV5-4 and J usage is TRBJ2-1, with D possibly matching TRBD2 (7 bases). Trimming took 0 bases from V and 5 from J, leaving 15 bases between them. The CDR3 loop spans 16 amino acids. Germline V lookup: CDR1 SGHNT, CDR2 YYREEE (reference sequence). As DNA, the CDR3 is TGTGCCAGCAGCTTGGGAGGGGGAGGGGGGCACAATGAGCAGTTCTTC. It translates to CASSLGGGGGHNEQFF.